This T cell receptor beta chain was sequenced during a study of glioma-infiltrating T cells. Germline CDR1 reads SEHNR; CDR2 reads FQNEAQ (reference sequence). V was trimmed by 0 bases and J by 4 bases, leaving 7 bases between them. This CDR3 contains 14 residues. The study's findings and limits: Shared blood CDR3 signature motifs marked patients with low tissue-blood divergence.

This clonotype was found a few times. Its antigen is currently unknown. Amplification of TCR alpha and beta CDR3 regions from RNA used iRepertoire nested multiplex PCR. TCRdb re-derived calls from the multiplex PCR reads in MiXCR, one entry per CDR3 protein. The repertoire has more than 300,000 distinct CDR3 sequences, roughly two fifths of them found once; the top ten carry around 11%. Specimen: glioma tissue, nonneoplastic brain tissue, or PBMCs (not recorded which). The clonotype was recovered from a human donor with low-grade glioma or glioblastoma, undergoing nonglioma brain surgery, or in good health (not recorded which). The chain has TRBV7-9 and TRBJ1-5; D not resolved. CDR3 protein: CASSLASPNQPQHF. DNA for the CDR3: TGTGCCAGCAGCTTAGCCTCTCCGAATCAGCCCCAGCATTTT. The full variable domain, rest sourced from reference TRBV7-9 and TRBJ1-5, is DTGVSQNPRHKITKRGQNVTFRCDPISEHNRLYWYRQTLGQGPEFLTYFQNEAQLEKSRLLSDRFSAERPKGSFSTLEIQRTEQGDSAMYLCASSLASPNQPQHFGDGTRLSIL.